Following are 29 T cell receptor beta chains from one sample sequenced in a study of blood T cell repertoires in COVID-19. TCRdb's copy holds only in-frame clones and misses some; the assay was immunoSEQ multiplex PCR. The repertoire consists of 200,000 to 250,000 clones, with about 86% occurring once and the leading ten covering roughly 3%. Sequenced material: peripheral blood. The receptors originated from a woman aged 25 to 45 who had recovered from COVID-19.

The rearrangement uses TRBV19 and TRBJ2-5, with D possibly being TRBD2 (5 bases). The V and J ends lost 1 base and 2 bases respectively, with 5 bases between them. The germline V gene encodes CDR1 LNHDA and CDR2 SQIVND (reference sequence). The CDR3 loop spans 13 amino acids. The CDR3 loop is CASSIGLQETQYF. The CDR3, as DNA: TGTGCCAGTAGTATAGGACTACAAGAGACCCAGTACTTC.

This clone was observed a few times. V is TRBV7-9 and J is TRBJ2-2, with TRBD2 matching over 10 bases. This CDR3 region has 15 residues. The V gene end was trimmed by 4 bases and the J gene end by 6 bases; junction bases not matched to a gene: 5. Germline assignment: CDR1 SEHNR and CDR2 FQNEAQ (reference sequence). The CDR3 region is CASSWGLAKAGELFF. The CDR3 DNA reads TGTGCCAGCAGCTGGGGACTAGCGAAAGCCGGGGAGCTGTTTTTT.

V gene TRBV18 combines with J gene TRBJ2-7; D may be TRBD1 (5 bases). Trimming removed 3 bases from V and 1 base from J, with 10 bases in between. From germline, CDR1 is KGHSH and CDR2 LQKENI. The CDR3 runs 14 residues. The CDR3 is CASSPNQGSYEQYF. DNA of the CDR3: TGTGCCAGCTCACCGAATCAGGGTTCCTACGAGCAGTACTTC.

The gene calls are TRBV27 and TRBJ2-2; 14 bases are shared with TRBD2. Germline-derived CDR1 and CDR2 are MNHEY and SMNVEV (reference sequence). Trimming took 3 bases from V and 1 from J; bases not matched to a gene: 10. CDR3 size: 20 residues. CDR3 region: CASSFTPGLAGGRNTGELFF. The CDR3 region has the DNA TGTGCCAGCAGTTTCACACCCGGACTAGCGGGGGGCCGGAACACCGGGGAGCTGTTTTTT.

The CDR3 DNA reads as TGTGCCTGGATCAGGGCTACGACCTCTGGCACCATATATTTT. It encodes CAWIRATTSGTIYF. The chain joins TRBV30 to TRBJ1-3; weak D call: TRBD1 (5 bases). V dropped 4 bases and J dropped 9 bases, with 19 bases sitting between them. This CDR3 region has 14 residues. The V gene's germline CDR1 is GTSNPN and CDR2 SVGIG (reference sequence).

V usage is TRBV24-1 and J usage is TRBJ2-3, with unresolved D. This CDR3 has 14 amino acids. Trimming left V 9 bases short and J 5 bases short, with 17 bases between. From germline, CDR1 is KGHDR and CDR2 SFDVKD. The CDR3: CATPTRFAGDTQYF. The CDR3 region has the DNA TGTGCCACCCCTACCCGGTTCGCTGGAGATACGCAGTATTTT.

The rearrangement uses TRBV4-3 and TRBJ2-1, with 7 bases fitting TRBD1. From germline, CDR1 is LGHNA and CDR2 YSLEER. Trimming removed 3 bases from V and 2 bases from J; junction bases left unmatched: 7. The CDR3 spans 16 residues. CDR3 DNA: TGCGCCAGCAGCCACGCCACCGACAGGGCCTACAATGAGCAGTTCTTC. Translated: CASSHATDRAYNEQFF.

CDR3 nucleotides: TGCGCCAGCAGCTTGGGAGTGGTAGCGGGTGTCCGAGATACGCAGTATTTT. Its translation is CASSLGVVAGVRDTQYF. This chain links TRBV5-1 with TRBJ2-3; 7 nucleotides agree with TRBD2. V shed 0 bases, J shed 5 bases, and the junction held 12 bases outside the gene matches. The CDR3 contains 17 residues. CDR1 is SGHRS, CDR2 YFSETQ, per germline.

The chain combines TRBV19 with TRBJ1-2, with D perhaps TRBD1 (6 bases). V was trimmed by 0 bases and J by 4 bases, leaving 21 bases between them. In germline, CDR1 is LNHDA, CDR2 SQIVND (reference sequence). The CDR3 covers 18 residues. The DNA for the CDR3 is TGTGCCAGTAGTATAGACCGGGACACCTTAGGATCGGGCTATGGCTACACCTTC. It is translated as CASSIDRDTLGSGYGYTF.

The chain uses TRBV11-2 and TRBJ2-2; D remains ambiguous. Germline CDR1 reads SGHAT; CDR2 reads FQNNGV. The CDR3 sequence is 18 residues long. Deletions cut 3 bases from V and 5 bases from J, with 22 bases between. CDR3 nucleotide sequence: TGTGCCAGCAGCTTTCCCCTCGCGGCAGTTCGAGAAACCGGGGAGCTGTTTTTT. Translation gives CASSFPLAAVRETGELFF.

J is TRBJ2-5 and V is TRBV12-5; 8 bases map to TRBD1. Germline CDR1 reads LGHNT; CDR2 reads FRNRAP. CDR3 length equals 17 residues. J gave up 1 base and V 1 base, and 8 bases lay outside the gene matches. The CDR3 here is CASGLGTGHSLQETQYF. The CDR3 DNA is TGTGCTAGTGGTTTGGGGACAGGGCACTCCCTCCAAGAGACCCAGTACTTC.

V usage is TRBV4-1 and J usage is TRBJ2-7; maybe TRBD1 (6 bases). Trimming pared 0 bases from V and 4 bases from J, leaving 13 bases between. The CDR3 is made up of 15 amino acids. CDR1 is MGHRA, CDR2 YSYEKL, per germline. CDR3: CASSQEDSEGYEQYF. CDR3 in DNA: TGCGCCAGCAGCCAAGAGGACAGCGAGGGATACGAGCAGTACTTC.

The chain couples TRBV2 to TRBJ2-1; TRBD2 matches 11 bases. V trimming: 8 bases; J trimming: 8 bases; junction bases outside the gene matches: 11. Germline lookup yields CDR1 SNHLY and CDR2 FYNNEI. The CDR3 length is 15 residues. The DNA of the CDR3 is TGTGCCAGCCAGAAGGATAGCGGGGGGGCTTATGAGCAGTTCTTC. Encoded protein: CASQKDSGGAYEQFF.

The chain combines TRBV4-1 with TRBJ2-5; D may be TRBD2 (5 bases). Trimming removed 4 bases at V and 0 bases at J, with 6 bases between. CDR3 length: 13 residues. Per the germline V gene, CDR1 is MGHRA and CDR2 is YSYEKL. The CDR3: CASSPGYQETQYF. DNA of the CDR3: TGCGCCAGCAGCCCGGGGTACCAAGAGACCCAGTACTTC.

This clone has a count of ten or more. The J gene is TRBJ2-7, the V gene TRBV2; tentatively, D is TRBD2 (6 bases). There are 14 residues in the CDR3. Germline V gives CDR1 SNHLY, CDR2 FYNNEI. V was trimmed by 3 bases and J by 3 bases, leaving 12 bases between them. The CDR3 DNA sequence: TGTGCCAGCAGTGACGGAGGGTCCCTCTACGAGCAGTACTTC. Translated: CASSDGGSLYEQYF. Complete variable domain (other parts from reference TRBV2 and TRBJ2-7): EPEVTQTPSHQVTQMGQEVILRCVPISNHLYFYWYRQILGQKVEFLVSFYNNEISEKSEIFDDQFSVERPDGSNFTLKIRSTKLEDSAMYFCASSDGGSLYEQYFGPGTRLTVT.

In its sample, this clone was seen a few times. V and J are TRBV3-1 (or the pseudogene TRBV3-2) and TRBJ1-2; 7 bases map to TRBD1. The CDR3 is made up of 16 amino acids. The V segment lost 1 base and the J segment 5 bases; nucleotides outside the gene matches: 10. CDR1 LGHDT and CDR2 YNNKEL come from the germline V gene (reference sequence). Here the CDR3 DNA reads TGTGCCAGCAGCCAAGGAGGAGGGGGACAGAGTTATGGCTACACCTTC. Encoded protein: CASSQGGGGQSYGYTF.

This chain joins TRBV18 and TRBJ1-2; the match to TRBD1 covers 7 bases. The CDR3 has 18 amino acids. V gave up 6 bases and J gave up 4 bases; unmatched junction bases: 20. CDR1 and CDR2 from the germline V gene are KGHSH and LQKENI. The CDR3: CASSPTATGLLAGYGYTF. CDR3 nucleotide sequence: TGTGCCAGCTCCCCCACAGCGACAGGGCTTTTGGCTGGCTATGGCTACACCTTC. Using reference TRBV18 and TRBJ1-2 for the parts outside the CDR3, the full variable domain is NAGVMQNPRHLVRRRGQEARLRCSPMKGHSHVYWYRQLPEEGLKFMVYLQKENIIDESGMPKERFSAEFPKEGPSILRIQQVVRGDSAAYFCASSPTATGLLAGYGYTFGSGTRLTVV.

The chain employs TRBV4-2 and TRBJ2-7, with D possibly being TRBD2 (6 bases). V was shortened by 0 bases and J by 5 bases, with 17 bases between the two germline ends. The CDR3 sequence is 16 residues long. Germline V gene sequence: CDR1 LGHNA, CDR2 YNFKEQ. The CDR3 region is CASSQDRREPPNEQYF. CDR3 coding DNA: TGTGCCAGCAGCCAAGATCGGAGGGAGCCCCCCAACGAGCAGTACTTC.

The V gene is TRBV18, the J gene TRBJ2-3, with 10 bases lining up with TRBD2. Germline CDR1 is KGHSH and CDR2 is LQKENI. Trimming took 5 bases from V and 1 from J; bases not matched to a gene: 0. This CDR3 is built from 14 residues. CDR3 sequence reads: CASSGTSGTDTQYF. CDR3 nucleotide sequence: TGTGCCAGCTCAGGGACTAGCGGCACAGATACGCAGTATTTT.

This clone was recorded only once. The chain links TRBV9 to TRBJ2-3; D remains ambiguous. V lost 1 base, J lost 0 bases, and 12 bases lay in between. Germline CDR1 is SGDLS and CDR2 is YYNGEE. The CDR3 totals 16 residues. The CDR3 spells CASSVSSRSSTDTQYF. CDR3 in DNA: TGTGCCAGCAGCGTAAGCTCTAGATCTAGCACAGATACGCAGTATTTT.

Here the CDR3 DNA reads TGTGCCAGCAGCCCTCTTGGGACTAGCGCTGGCGAGCAGTTCTTC. Encoded protein: CASSPLGTSAGEQFF. The chain carries TRBV3-1 (or the pseudogene TRBV3-2) and TRBJ2-1, with 10 bases identical to TRBD2. This CDR3 is built from 15 residues. With V trimmed by 4 bases and J by 10 bases, 10 bases remained unmatched. Germline assignment: CDR1 LGHDT and CDR2 YNNKEL (reference sequence).

The chain links TRBV27 to TRBJ2-7, with TRBD1 matching 12 bases. Germline V gene lookup returns CDR1 MNHEY and CDR2 SMNVEV (reference sequence). CDR3 length equals 16 residues. V shed 0 bases, J shed 3 bases, and the junction held 3 bases outside the gene matches. For the CDR3, the DNA is TGTGCCAGCAGTTTATCGGGGACAGGGGGCTTCTACGAGCAGTACTTC. The encoded protein is CASSLSGTGGFYEQYF.

The genes are TRBV14 and TRBJ2-5, with 9 bases identical to TRBD2. Germline V gene data show CDR1 as SGHDN and CDR2 as FVKESK. After removal of 6 bases from V and 3 bases from J, the junction contained 8 bases not matched to a gene. This CDR3 has 15 amino acids. CDR3 bases: TGTGCCAGCAGTGTGAAGCGGGGGGTTAAAGAGACCCAGTACTTC. This translates into CASSVKRGVKETQYF.

The rearrangement uses TRBV2 and TRBJ2-7; TRBD1 agrees at 10 bases. Germline trimming cut 6 bases from V and 2 bases from J; bases unmatched to any gene: 10. Germline V gene sequence: CDR1 SNHLY, CDR2 FYNNEI. The CDR3 has 16 amino acids. The CDR3 spells CASSGGPGQGTYEQYF. DNA for the CDR3: TGTGCCAGCAGCGGGGGTCCGGGACAGGGGACCTACGAGCAGTACTTC.

The chain is built from TRBV4-2 and TRBJ2-5; 8 bases map to TRBD2. The CDR3 is 15 amino acids. The germline V gene has CDR1 LGHNA and CDR2 YNFKEQ. The trim removed 0 bases at V and 5 bases at J, leaving 5 bases unmatched. The CDR3 nucleotides read TGTGCCAGCAGCCAAGAAGGGACTAGTCAGGAGACCCAGTACTTC. This codes for CASSQEGTSQETQYF.

The chain carries TRBV10-2 and TRBJ1-1; D is ambiguous. The V gene's germline CDR1 is WSHSY and CDR2 SAAADI. This CDR3 comprises 14 residues. Deletions cut 5 bases from V and 0 bases from J, with 10 bases between. The CDR3 DNA is TGCGCCAGCAGTCAAGGAGGTCTGAACACTGAAGCTTTCTTT. Translation: CASSQGGLNTEAFF.

V and J are TRBV5-1 and TRBJ2-1, with D perhaps TRBD1 (6 bases). Germline CDR1 is SGHRS and CDR2 is YFSETQ. The CDR3 runs to 13 residues. The germline V and J ends were trimmed by 6 bases and 1 base, with 8 bases remaining between them. Here the CDR3 reads CASNRDSYNEQFF. For the CDR3, the DNA is TGCGCCAGCAACAGGGATTCCTACAATGAGCAGTTCTTC. The full variable domain, rest sourced from reference TRBV5-1 and TRBJ2-1, is KAGVTQTPRYLIKTRGQQVTLSCSPISGHRSVSWYQQTPGQGLQFLFEYFSETQRNKGNFPGRFSGRQFSNSRSEMNVSTLELGDSALYLCASNRDSYNEQFFGPGTRLTVL.

The gene calls are TRBV5-4 and TRBJ2-7; D is perhaps TRBD1 (6 bases). Between the trimmed V and J ends, which lost 4 bases and 0 bases, there was a span of 11 bases. Germline loops: CDR1 SGHNT, CDR2 YYREEE (reference sequence). The CDR3 sequence is 14 residues long. The CDR3 region is CASSQGTLSYEQYF. The CDR3 DNA follows: TGTGCCAGCAGCCAAGGGACACTCTCCTACGAGCAGTACTTC.

As concerns this clone: A read error may explain this, as a much larger clone is one base away. This CDR3 is also generated by other DNA sequences in the sample. J is TRBJ2-5 and V is TRBV20-1; D perhaps matches TRBD2 (6 bases). The CDR3 spans 13 residues. Germline CDR1 is DFQATT and CDR2 is SNEGSKA (reference sequence). Between the trimmed V and J ends, which lost 3 bases and 1 base, there was a span of 9 bases. CDR3 bases: TGCAGTGCTAGTGGGCGGGGCCAAGAGACCCAGTACTTC. Its protein is CSASGRGQETQYF.